A selection of T cell receptor beta chains follows, all from one sample in a study of response to subunit inactivated influenza vaccine. Via MiXCR, TCRdb re-called the RT-PCR reads, giving one row per CDR3 protein. Here the sample spans roughly 570,000 distinct CDR3 sequences, 10% to 15% being singletons. This specimen was PBMCs from blood, taken roughly 47 days after vaccination. The receptors here all came from a man aged 50 to 59 who received an inactivated influenza vaccine. Each CDR3 is given with its conserved first and last residue. A D gene is named only where the DNA matches it firmly. Size is stated for part of the rows, as once, few or many counts, or as a class when the clone is expanded.

CAIAPSMNTEAFF	TGTGCCATAGCGCCTTCAATGAACACTGAAGCTTTCTTT	many	TRBV10-3	TRBJ1-1	.
CASSLVMERDTQYF	TGCGCCAGCAGCTTGGTCATGGAACGAGATACGCAGTATTTT	few	TRBV5-1	TRBJ2-3	.
CSARVTGTDNSPLHF	TGCAGTGCTAGAGTTACCGGGACAGATAATTCACCCCTCCACTTT	.	TRBV20-1	TRBJ1-6	TRBD1
CASSSQSHEQYF	TGTGCCAGCAGTTCACAGTCTCACGAGCAGTACTTC	.	TRBV6-6	TRBJ2-7	.
CASSQEGTGGTEAFF	TGCGCCAGCAGCCAAGAGGGGACAGGGGGAACTGAAGCTTTCTTT	many	TRBV4-3	TRBJ1-1	TRBD1
CASSSIGSSYEQYF	TGCGCCAGCAGTAGTATCGGGTCCTCCTACGAGCAGTACTTC	many	TRBV5-1	TRBJ2-7	.
CAITQGSSTDTQYF	TGTGCCATCACCCAGGGGAGTAGCACAGATACGCAGTATTTT	.	TRBV10-3	TRBJ2-3	.
CASSVSGRAHNEQFF	TGCGCCAGCAGCGTCAGCGGGAGAGCCCACAATGAGCAGTTCTTC	.	TRBV5-1	TRBJ2-1	TRBD2
CASSLLAGGRETQYF	TGTGCCAGCAGTTTGTTAGCGGGGGGGCGAGAGACCCAGTACTTC	many	TRBV28	TRBJ2-5	TRBD2
CASSTRTGDNSPLHF	TGCGCCAGCAGCACACGGACAGGGGATAATTCACCCCTCCACTTT	.	TRBV4-3	TRBJ1-6	TRBD1
CASSLNRGQGIEQFF	TGTGCCAGCAGCTTGAATCGGGGACAGGGGATCGAGCAGTTCTTC	.	TRBV5-5	TRBJ2-1	TRBD1
CAISETSGRVGEQFF	TGTGCCATCAGTGAGACTAGCGGGAGGGTAGGTGAGCAGTTCTTC	.	TRBV10-3	TRBJ2-1	TRBD2
CASSEGDTGELFF	TGTGCCAGCAGTGAGGGCGACACCGGGGAGCTGTTTTTT	.	TRBV2	TRBJ2-2	.
CSATGVAQFF	TGCAGTGCTACCGGGGTGGCGCAGTTCTTC	.	TRBV20-1	TRBJ2-1	.
CSARAGAANTEAFF	TGCAGTGCTAGAGCGGGGGCAGCGAACACTGAAGCTTTCTTT	many	TRBV20-1	TRBJ1-1	.
CSARDQTFPYEQYF	TGCAGTGCTAGAGATCAGACTTTTCCCTACGAGCAGTACTTC	.	TRBV20-1	TRBJ2-7	.
CSAREEEAFF	TGCAGTGCTAGAGAAGAGGAAGCTTTCTTT	.	TRBV20-1	TRBJ1-1	.
CSARGSQFSGNTIYF	TGCAGTGCTAGAGGTTCACAATTCTCTGGAAACACCATATATTTT	few	TRBV20-1	TRBJ1-3	.
CASSVDTGELFF	TGTGCCAGCAGCGTAGATACCGGGGAGCTGTTTTTT	.	TRBV9	TRBJ2-2	.
CASSYGQVADTQYF	TGTGCCAGCAGTTATGGGCAGGTAGCAGATACGCAGTATTTT	.	TRBV6-5	TRBJ2-3	.
CASSSPGRIKEAFF	TGTGCCAGCAGTTCACCGGGCAGGATAAAGGAGGCTTTCTTT	.	TRBV5-6	TRBJ1-1	.
CASSSIGTEDSPLHF	TGTGCCAGCAGCTCTATCGGGACAGAAGATTCACCCCTCCACTTT	.	TRBV7-2	TRBJ1-6	TRBD1
CSARGSGGTVPGSSYNEQFF	TGCAGTGCTAGAGGATCGGGTGGGACAGTTCCGGGAAGCTCCTACAATGAGCAGTTCTTC	many	TRBV20-1	TRBJ2-1	TRBD1
CASSLDALSYNEQFF	TGCGCCAGCAGCTTGGACGCCCTCTCCTACAATGAGCAGTTCTTC	.	TRBV5-1	TRBJ2-1	.
CASSQDYYNEQFF	TGCGCCAGCAGCCAAGATTATTACAATGAGCAGTTCTTC	many	TRBV4-3	TRBJ2-1	.
CASSEGTQYF	TGTGCCAGCAGTGAGGGTACGCAGTATTTT	.	TRBV2	TRBJ2-3	.
CSSSLGDKGTKTEAFF	TGTTCCAGCAGCTTGGGTGACAAGGGGACTAAAACTGAAGCTTTCTTT	.	TRBV5-5	TRBJ1-1	.
CASSYADRRTEAFF	TGTGCCAGCAGTTACGCTGACCGCCGCACTGAAGCTTTCTTT	.	TRBV6-2/TRBV6-3	TRBJ1-1	.
CSANPGLTSYEQYF	TGCAGTGCTAACCCGGGACTGACCTCCTACGAGCAGTACTTC	few	TRBV20-1	TRBJ2-7	.
CASSLLIGRSRNTEAFF	TGCGCCAGCAGCTTGCTGATAGGGAGAAGCCGGAACACTGAAGCTTTCTTT	few	TRBV5-1	TRBJ1-1	.
CSARKTVQETQYF	TGCAGTGCTAGGAAGACGGTTCAAGAGACCCAGTACTTC	.	TRBV20-1	TRBJ2-5	.
CASSQDRVGQPQHF	TGTGCCAGCAGCCAAGACAGGGTGGGCCAGCCCCAGCATTTT	few	TRBV7-8	TRBJ1-5	TRBD1